This T cell receptor beta chain was found in a study of identical twins. The study, taken as a whole, reports: Cross-sectional statistical analysis was relied on for the conclusions, without the same donors being followed. Twin-shared out-of-frame alpha sequences showed excess low generation probability. For monozygotic twins, models underestimated out-of-frame TCR alpha sharing.

This clonotype was picked up a small number of times. The antigen remains undetermined. Between the trimmed V and J ends, which lost 0 bases and 0 bases, there was a span of 5 bases. Germline V CDR1 and CDR2: DFQATT, SNEGSKA (reference sequence). The CDR3 contains 13 residues. The authors used template switching to add a universal primer site and gave cDNA unique molecular identifiers. TCRdb recomputed calls from the 5' RACE reads with MiXCR, one row per CDR3 protein. The data contain approximately 410,000 distinct CDR3 sequences, about 18% of them seen just once; the ten biggest clones take up 12%. This sequence originates from a man aged 45-60 years in good health. The J gene is TRBJ1-1, the V gene TRBV20-1; D is uncertain. Sequencing was performed on naive T cells sorted from blood. CDR3 DNA sequence: TGCAGTGCTAGAGATCCGGTGAACACTGAAGCTTTCTTT. Translating it yields CSARDPVNTEAFF.